This T cell receptor beta chain comes out of a study of early T cells in non-severe SARS-CoV-2 infection. Study in general: Chains stayed unpaired after sequencing of bulk RNA from unsorted whole blood. Overall study results and limits: A preference for anti-spike CD8 responses marked VDJdb matching, which missed private and CD4 specificities.

Separate cDNA molecules each had unique molecular identifiers attached to them. TCRdb redid the calling of the 5' RACE reads with MiXCR, one entry per CDR3 protein. The sample records over 30,000 distinct CDR3 sequences, under 5.5% being singletons. Ten or more counts support this clonotype. Its cognate antigen is unknown. V lost 7 bases and J 0 bases, leaving 22 bases between the germline ends. The CDR3 contains 18 residues. Germline V lookup: CDR1 LNHDA, CDR2 SQIVND (reference sequence). Sequencing used whole blood. The J gene is TRBJ1-5, the V gene TRBV19; D possibly corresponds to TRBD1 (5 bases). This receptor was taken from an adult who was a healthcare worker with PCR-confirmed SARS-CoV-2 infection or an uninfected control (not recorded which). CDR3 nucleotide sequence: TGTGCCAGTACAGGGAGGCATCTGGGGACTTATAGCAATCAGCCCCAGCATTTT. Protein sequence: CASTGRHLGTYSNQPQHF.